This T cell receptor beta chain was identified in a study of a mutant IDH1 vaccine in newly diagnosed glioma. Background on the study: Vaccination began 4-6 weeks post radiotherapy alone, or with temozolomide cycles. It was radiotherapy, temozolomide, or both that patients received previously, with most receiving both.

Points on this clone: Its antigen is still unknown.

Regarding the study as a whole: Most patients, 93.3%, showed vaccine-induced immune responses.

Assay used: immunoSEQ multiplex PCR; TCRdb lists only in-frame clones, some missing. The table has tens of thousands of clones, about 80% seen once; the top ten hold more than 5.5%. The CDR3 runs 15 residues. The germline V and J ends were trimmed by 4 bases and 2 bases, with 13 bases remaining between them. Germline loops: CDR1 SGHRS, CDR2 YFSETQ. Time point specified: week 5, during vaccination. Each vaccine dose was 300 ug of mutant IDH1 20-mer peptide, with topical imiquimod. J is TRBJ2-1 and V is TRBV5-1, with D possibly called TRBD1 or TRBD2 (5 bases each). The TCR originated in a man aged 40-49 years with glioma. This specimen consisted of PBMCs, obtained from a glioma patient whose treatment included an IDH1 peptide vaccine. The DNA for the CDR3 is TGCGCCAGCAGCCTAACCGGGACGACCTACAATGAGCAGTTCTTC. Translation gives CASSLTGTTYNEQFF.